A selection of T cell receptor beta chains follows, all from one sample in a study of ipilimumab plus nivolumab after autologous stem cell transplantation. Produced via immunoSEQ multiplex PCR; TCRdb's table is partial and in-frame only. The table shows about 40,000 clones, with 80% to 95% occurring only once. This material consisted of PBMCs, taken in a trial of ipilimumab plus nivolumab as post-transplant consolidation. Every receptor here comes from a male donor with multiple myeloma. Both conserved end residues are part of each CDR3. The D gene is left open where the match is weak.

D gene	V gene	J gene	CDR3 protein
NA	TRBV7-8	TRBJ2-2	CASSFPRFAGELFF
TRBD1	TRBV9	TRBJ2-7	CASSVLSGGGDEQYF
NA	TRBV11-2	TRBJ2-4	CASSLSSIQYF
TRBD2	TRBV25-1	TRBJ2-5	CASSEGSGRPQETQYF
TRBD2	TRBV28	TRBJ2-3	CASSLFPQRDRDTQYF
NA	TRBV6-5	TRBJ1-1	CASSYGRNTEAFF
TRBD2	TRBV6-5	TRBJ2-7	CASTTSGTYEQYF
TRBD2	TRBV7-2	TRBJ2-7	CASSLGWGGVYEQYF
NA	TRBV5-4	TRBJ2-3	CASSLSGIDTQYF
TRBD1	TRBV7-2	TRBJ2-4	CASSSDRVLAKNIQYF
NA	TRBV7-3	TRBJ2-7	CASSSGPGSTYEQYF
TRBD2	TRBV19	TRBJ2-2	CASSLRSGRGTGELFF
TRBD2	TRBV19	TRBJ2-7	CASSPGTSSYEQYF
NA	TRBV6-6	TRBJ1-1	CAIGQELMNTEAFF
NA	TRBV7-3	TRBJ2-2	CASSRTWNTGELFF
TRBD2	TRBV7-2	TRBJ2-3	CASSGATSGRTDTQYF
NA	TRBV5-8	TRBJ1-5	CASGPGASYSNQPQHF
NA	TRBV15	TRBJ1-2	CATSDSVPYYGYTF
NA	TRBV19	TRBJ1-5	CASSMAKYSNQPQHF
NA	TRBV7-2	TRBJ1-6	CASSLGFGQGFNSPLHF
NA	TRBV14	TRBJ1-1	CASSQVRNTEAFF
TRBD2	TRBV28	TRBJ2-6	CASSPAGGPGANVLTF
NA	TRBV29-1	TRBJ2-1	CSVAIPDREVVNEQFF
NA	TRBV30	TRBJ1-4	CAWRGLTNEKLFF
TRBD1	TRBV15	TRBJ1-2	CATSRVGGQGSHGYTF
NA	TRBV5-6	TRBJ2-7	CASSRLGQGGYEQYF
NA	TRBV5-6	TRBJ2-2	CASSPPVTGELFF
TRBD1	TRBV5-1	TRBJ2-2	CASLGQPNTGELFF
NA	TRBV14	TRBJ2-4	CASSQEATKNIQYF
TRBD1	TRBV2	TRBJ1-2	CASRHRGPPNYGYTF
TRBD1	TRBV27	TRBJ1-4	CASSLRGTGGKLFF
NA	TRBV27	TRBJ1-5	CASSTTAYSNQPQHF
TRBD1	TRBV9	TRBJ1-2	CASSVEDRGHLNRNYGYTF
NA	TRBV2	TRBJ1-2	CASGAGAVSGGYTF
TRBD1	TRBV9	TRBJ2-3	CASSTRDRDRDTQYF
NA	TRBV19	TRBJ2-7	CASSSSGLAIEQYF
TRBD2	TRBV6-1	TRBJ2-4	CASSEGGRLAGLAKNIQYF
NA	TRBV9	TRBJ1-2	CASSPGQYDGYTF
TRBD1	TRBV6-1	TRBJ1-5	CASSDGRGQGSQPQHF
NA	TRBV6-5	TRBJ1-1	CASSTDRRMNTEAFF
NA	TRBV7-2	TRBJ2-7	CASSLRGVGYEQYF
NA	TRBV28	TRBJ1-5	CASSLSRQPQHF
TRBD2	TRBV27	TRBJ2-3	CASRPMGGDTQYF
NA	TRBV9	TRBJ2-1	CASSVPGGSYNEQFF